This T cell receptor (beta chain) was observed in a study of low-dose radiotherapy and immunotherapy resistance in tumors. Study-level background: It was every two weeks, one day before radiation and immunotherapy, that intravenous cyclophosphamide 200 mg/m2 was given. Every day for four cycles from cycle 1 day 1, patients took 300 mg of oral aspirin.

Noted time point: after trial treatment. Treatment defined: LDRT plus nivolumab, ipilimumab, low-dose cyclophosphamide and aspirin (RACIN trial). The therapy administered to donors comprised nivolumab, ipilimumab, aspirin, low-dose cyclophosphamide and low-dose radiotherapy. Both TCRalpha and TCRbeta chains were reverse transcribed with V-gene-specific primers. PCR amplification of the TCRs was performed with Phusion for approximately 20 PCR cycles, and it relied on a constant-region primer together with a V-primer adapter. TCRdb redid the calling of the reads with MiXCR, one entry per CDR3 protein. The sample has 95,000 to 100,000 distinct CDR3 sequences; around 20% are singletons. With 1 base removed from V and 4 bases from J, the gap between germline ends came to 20 bases. The CDR3 is 17 residues long. CDR1 SGHNT and CDR2 YYREEE come from the germline V gene (reference sequence). The sample holds many counts of this clonotype.

The sample consisted of PBMCs, taken after low-dose radiotherapy plus immunotherapy. The sequence was obtained from a male donor with prostate cancer. This chain connects TRBV5-4 to TRBJ2-5; D possibly corresponds to TRBD2 (6 bases). CDR3 DNA sequence: TGTGCCAGCAGCTTGATGAGTGGGCGGGGAAGCGCAGAGACCCAGTACTTC. This translates into CASSLMSGRGSAETQYF.